Listed here is a single T cell receptor beta chain. Its target is not known. J lost 9 bases, V lost 3 bases, and 1 base had no gene match. Germline CDR1 reads SGHDN; CDR2 reads FVKESK. The CDR3 totals 12 residues. This PCR relied on a set of 60 Vbeta primers and 13 Jbeta primers. Clones were read by immunoSEQ multiplex PCR, and TCRdb kept only the in-frame ones, dropping some. The repertoire includes about 240,000 clones, around 80% of them detected once, and 0.47% sits in the top ten. This sample stems from a study of cytomegalovirus exposure and HLA in healthy donors. Overall study findings and caveats: A later analysis linked a missense DCLRE1C variant to TCR beta V- and J-gene trimming. Most of the TCR beta V segments (in an earlier analysis) were productive either about 90% or about 30% of the time. Highly shared sequence variants in one cluster were likely a sequencing artifact.

The sequence was obtained from a boy aged 5-17 years in good health and CMV-seronegative. The sequenced material came from PBMCs. The chain is built from TRBV14 and TRBJ2-2; TRBD2 agrees at 7 bases. CDR3 in amino acids: CASSQTSWELFF. CDR3 DNA: TGTGCCAGCAGCCAGACTAGCTGGGAGCTGTTTTTT.